This T cell receptor beta chain emerged from a study of beta chain features in type 1 diabetes. Study details: Regarding age, gender and cell yields, patients proved similar to healthy donors.

The germline V gene has CDR1 SGHVS and CDR2 FQNEAQ. The CDR3 length is 13 residues. The germline V and J ends were trimmed by 6 bases and 11 bases, with 19 bases remaining between them. General study findings and limits: All four CD4+ subsets of Type 1 diabetes patients contained TCRB CDR3s that were moderately but significantly shorter.

Every donor provided one heparinised blood draw, which averaged about 116 mL. Each of the CD4+ naive, central memory, regulatory and stem cell-like memory populations was sorted via CD45RO/CCR7/CD25/CD127/CD95/CD27. This clone appeared a few times. Its antigen is unknown. Reverse transcribing all isolated RNA meant expressed TCRB transcripts were sequenced. Assay: immunoSEQ multiplex PCR; the TCRdb copy retains only in-frame clones and omits some. The data contain under 400,000 clones, over 10% of them singletons. The receptor was isolated from a man younger than 35 in good health. Source material: naive CD4+ T cells from blood. The J gene is TRBJ1-1, the V gene TRBV7-8; D ambiguous. The CDR3, as DNA: TGTGCCAGCAGACCTAATTATTCGGGTTGGGCTTTCTTT. It encodes CASRPNYSGWAFF.